In this sample, the clone carrying this TCR beta chain turned up many times. Its antigen is not identified. The sample belongs to a study of T cell repertoires in cytomegalovirus infection. As for the study in general: The public TCR beta signatures pointed to both CMV infection and matching HLA type.

TCRdb passed the reads through MiXCR, listing each CDR3 protein once. The sample consists of more than 140,000 distinct CDR3 sequences, 5% to 6.5% of them appearing once. J gave up 8 bases and V 3 bases, and 12 bases lay outside the gene matches. The germline CDR1 and CDR2 sequences are PRHDT and FYEKMQ (reference sequence). The CDR3 has 16 amino acids. Study-level findings and limits: The ex vivo response showed dominance by HLA-C-restricted CMV-specific TCR beta clonotypes. The study identified carriers of CMV plus the relevant HLA from cumulative public TCR beta family frequency.

The chain links TRBV13 to TRBJ2-1, with 8 nucleotides matching TRBD1. Input material: PBMCs. The TCR sequence derives from a human donor in good health (CMV status not recorded). Some clones in this sample may be carry-over from other donors' samples. CDR3 in amino acids: CASSLSGTGAFDEQFF. The CDR3 DNA follows: TGTGCCAGCAGCTTGTCGGGGACAGGAGCCTTCGATGAGCAGTTCTTC.